Presented here are 15 T cell receptor beta chains from one specimen sequenced in a study of persistence of HIV-infected CD4 T cells (dated by TCRdb to the early 2020s). The immunoSEQ hsTCRB assay version 4, run in survey mode, was used to sequence TCRbeta repertoires from genomic DNA. TCRdb took over this immuneACCESS table, retaining in-frame rearrangements with V and J assigned. Such tables are incomplete; in checked studies, under half of the missing clones stem from an unresolved V gene, and the remainder is unexplained. The sample table holds some 31,000 clones, of which roughly 82% were seen once. The ten largest make up over 0.7% of the sample. Their antigen targets remain unknown. The treatment or condition tag for this specimen amounts to: suppressive antiretroviral therapy. Lysates of CMV-infected fibroblasts at around 10 ug/mL were used to stimulate the cells. Memory CD4+ T cells that did not respond, being CD40L-negative, CD69-negative and CD45RO-high, were sorted as memory populations depleted of antigen-responding cells.

Sample: CD4+ T cells sorted from PBMCs after approximately 18-hour stimulation, taken from a patient who received antiretroviral therapy. The cell subset or site label, as the study defines it: CD40L-CD69- CD45RO-high memory CD4 T cells not responding to CMV lysate. These receptors were collected from an adult man with HIV who was CMV-seropositive.

This chain joins TRBV6-2 or TRBV6-3 and TRBJ2-5; D remains unclear. The CDR3 is 14 residues long. V shed 0 bases and J shed 5 bases, with 10 bases lying between them. CDR1 and CDR2 from the germline V gene are MNHEY and SVGEGT. In DNA form, the CDR3 reads TGTGCCAGCAGTTACTCGATCTCGTGGGAGACCCAGTACTTC. Encoded protein: CASSYSISWETQYF.

The rearrangement uses TRBV5-5 and TRBJ2-7; 7 bases map to TRBD1. J lost 2 bases, V lost 4 bases, and 12 bases had no gene match. There are 16 residues in the CDR3. The germline gives CDR1 SGHKS, CDR2 YYEKEE (reference sequence). CDR3 coding DNA: TGTGCCAGCAGCCGCGGAATGACAGGGCTAACCTACGAGCAGTACTTC. Translating it yields CASSRGMTGLTYEQYF.

The V and J genes are TRBV12-5 and TRBJ1-1; D unclear. The CDR3 runs 16 residues. CDR1 is LGHNT and CDR2 is FRNRAP in the germline V gene. Deletions cut 3 bases from V and 2 bases from J, with 16 bases between. This CDR3 is CASGLEGGRHNTEAFF. In DNA form, the CDR3 reads TGTGCTAGTGGTTTAGAGGGCGGCCGGCACAACACTGAAGCTTTCTTT.

The chain recombines TRBV5-5 with TRBJ1-1, with D uncertain. The ends were cut back, 3 bases at V and 3 bases at J, with 6 bases in the middle. CDR1 and CDR2 from the germline V gene are SGHKS and YYEKEE (reference sequence). The CDR3 runs 12 residues. CDR3 bases: TGTGCCAGCAGCTCCTGGGACACTGAAGCTTTCTTT. Its protein is CASSSWDTEAFF. The variable domain in full, completed from reference TRBV5-5 and TRBJ1-1, reads DAGVTQSPTHLIKTRGQQVTLRCSPISGHKSVSWYQQVLGQGPQFIFQYYEKEERGRGNFPDRFSARQFPNYSSELNVNALLLGDSALYLCASSSWDTEAFFGQGTRLTVV.

The rearrangement links TRBV7-2 to TRBJ2-1; 7 bases fit TRBD2. Per the germline V gene, CDR1 is SGHTA and CDR2 is FQGNSA. V shed 3 bases and J 3 bases; nucleotides not matched to a gene: 5. The CDR3 is 15 residues long. The CDR3 DNA sequence: TGTGCCAGCAGCTTCGAGCGGGGTCGCTACAATGAGCAGTTCTTC. Its protein product is CASSFERGRYNEQFF.

The chain recombines TRBV28 with TRBJ2-5, with TRBD2 as a possible D gene (5 bases). This CDR3 comprises 15 residues. Trimming pared 7 bases from V and 5 bases from J, leaving 20 bases between. The germline gives CDR1 MDHEN, CDR2 SYDVKM. The DNA of the CDR3 is TGTGCCAGCACCCCCCGGAGGTCCTATCGGGAGACCCAGTACTTC. Protein product: CASTPRRSYRETQYF. The full variable domain, with the rest looked up from reference TRBV28 and TRBJ2-5, is DVKVTQSSRYLVKRTGEKVFLECVQDMDHENMFWYRQDPGLGLRLIYFSYDVKMKEKGDIPEGYSVSREKKERFSLILESASTNQTSMYLCASTPRRSYRETQYFGPGTRLLVL.

The chain combines TRBV5-1 with TRBJ1-1, with D hard to call. CDR1 SGHRS and CDR2 YFSETQ come from the germline V gene. This CDR3 contains 14 residues. The germline V and J ends were trimmed by 2 bases and 4 bases, with 12 bases remaining between them. This chain's CDR3 is CASSLSGGITEAFF. DNA for the CDR3: TGCGCCAGCAGCTTAAGCGGCGGAATCACTGAAGCTTTCTTT.

The V and J genes are TRBV6-5 and TRBJ2-3; 7 nucleotides match TRBD1. CDR1 MNHEY and CDR2 SVGAGI come from the germline V gene. J gave up 1 base and V 6 bases, and 4 bases lay outside the gene matches. The CDR3 has 14 residues. DNA for the CDR3: TGTGCCAGCAGCCCCACAGGGGGCACAGATACGCAGTATTTT. Residues: CASSPTGGTDTQYF.

The rearrangement links TRBV9 to TRBJ2-3; the match to TRBD2 covers 12 bases. The CDR3 runs to 16 residues. Germline-derived CDR1 and CDR2 are SGDLS and YYNGEE. Germline trimming cut 4 bases from V and 5 bases from J; bases unmatched to any gene: 8. Here the CDR3 reads CASSHPTSGRLDTQYF. CDR3 nucleotide sequence: TGTGCCAGCAGCCACCCGACTAGCGGGAGACTAGATACGCAGTATTTT. Complete variable domain (other parts from reference TRBV9 and TRBJ2-3): DSGVTQTPKHLITATGQRVTLRCSPRSGDLSVYWYQQSLDQGLQFLIQYYNGEERAKGNILERFSAQQFPDLHSELNLSSLELGDSALYFCASSHPTSGRLDTQYFGPGTRLTVL.

The CDR3 here is CSASIGGDQPQHF. The CDR3 DNA is TGCAGTGCTAGTATAGGGGGCGATCAGCCCCAGCATTTT. The rearrangement uses TRBV20-1 and TRBJ1-5; 7 nucleotides align to TRBD1. Trimming removed 3 bases from V and 5 bases from J; junction bases left unmatched: 4. The CDR3 extends over 13 amino acids. Germline-derived CDR1 and CDR2 are DFQATT and SNEGSKA (reference sequence).

The chain is built from TRBV7-6 and TRBJ1-2; D call uncertain. Germline assignment: CDR1 SGHVS and CDR2 FNYEAQ. V gave up 5 bases and J gave up 0 bases, with 10 bases separating them. This CDR3 comprises 14 residues. Written as DNA, the CDR3 is TGTGCCAGCAGCCTGGACGGACCTAACTATGGCTACACCTTC. This translates into CASSLDGPNYGYTF.

CDR3 in DNA: TGTGCCAGCAGCCAAGAGGGCCGGGGGGGGACAGATACGCAGTATTTT. Residues: CASSQEGRGGTDTQYF. The chain links TRBV4-2 to TRBJ2-3, with 8 bases lining up with TRBD2. V dropped 0 bases and J dropped 3; count of bases not matched to a gene: 5. This CDR3 spans 16 amino acids. CDR1 is LGHNA and CDR2 is YNFKEQ in the germline V gene.

This chain joins TRBV7-9 and TRBJ2-3; maybe TRBD2 (5 bases). CDR3 length: 14 residues. The germline gives CDR1 SEHNR, CDR2 FQNEAQ (reference sequence). Trimming pared 4 bases from V and 1 base from J, leaving 9 bases between. CDR3 residues: CASSYGGGTDTQYF. The CDR3 DNA reads TGTGCCAGCAGCTACGGAGGTGGCACAGATACGCAGTATTTT.

The V and J genes are TRBV6-6 and TRBJ2-7; D is undetermined. The CDR3 is 12 amino acids. Deletions cut 2 bases from V and 0 bases from J, with 2 bases between. Per the germline V gene, CDR1 is MNHNY and CDR2 is SVGAGI (reference sequence). The CDR3 DNA follows: TGTGCCAGCAGTTACGACTCCTACGAGCAGTACTTC. Translation gives CASSYDSYEQYF.

The genes are TRBV2 and TRBJ1-5; the match to TRBD1 covers 9 bases. V lost 4 bases, J lost 10 bases, and 5 bases stayed unmatched. This CDR3 region has 13 residues. Germline V lookup: CDR1 SNHLY, CDR2 FYNNEI. The chain's CDR3 is CASSVGQGLPQHF. CDR3 nucleotide sequence: TGTGCCAGCAGTGTTGGACAGGGGTTACCCCAGCATTTT. The variable domain in full, with the rest retrieved from reference TRBV2 and TRBJ1-5, is EPEVTQTPSHQVTQMGQEVILRCVPISNHLYFYWYRQILGQKVEFLVSFYNNEISEKSEIFDDQFSVERPDGSNFTLKIRSTKLEDSAMYFCASSVGQGLPQHFGDGTRLSIL.